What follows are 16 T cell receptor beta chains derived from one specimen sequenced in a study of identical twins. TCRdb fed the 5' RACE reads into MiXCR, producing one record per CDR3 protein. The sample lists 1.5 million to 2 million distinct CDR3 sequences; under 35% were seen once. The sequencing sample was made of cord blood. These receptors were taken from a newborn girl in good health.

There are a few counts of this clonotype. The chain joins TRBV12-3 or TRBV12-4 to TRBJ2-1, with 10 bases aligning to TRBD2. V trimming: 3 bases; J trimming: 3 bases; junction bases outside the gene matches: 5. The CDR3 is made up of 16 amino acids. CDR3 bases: TGTGCCAGCAGTTTCGGGACTAGCGCCCTCTACAATGAGCAGTTCTTC. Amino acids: CASSFGTSALYNEQFF.

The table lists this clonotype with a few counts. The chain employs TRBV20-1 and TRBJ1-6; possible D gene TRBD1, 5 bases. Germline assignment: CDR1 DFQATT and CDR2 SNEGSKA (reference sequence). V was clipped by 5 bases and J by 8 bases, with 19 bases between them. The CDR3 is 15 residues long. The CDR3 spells CSAPPPGGLDSPLHF. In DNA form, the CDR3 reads TGCAGTGCTCCTCCCCCGGGGGGTTTAGATTCACCCCTCCACTTT.

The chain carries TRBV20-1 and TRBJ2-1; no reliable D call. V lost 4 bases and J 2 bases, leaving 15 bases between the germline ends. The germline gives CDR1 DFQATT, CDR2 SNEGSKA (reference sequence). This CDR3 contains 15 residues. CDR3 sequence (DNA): TGCAGTGCTAACTCGGGTACCCCTCCCTACAATGAGCAGTTCTTC. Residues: CSANSGTPPYNEQFF.

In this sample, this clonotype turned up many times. The CDR3 spells CASSLGTEYGYTF. The CDR3 nucleotides read TGTGCCAGCAGTTTAGGGACAGAATATGGCTACACCTTC. The chain combines TRBV5-6 with TRBJ1-2; TRBD1 matches at 7 bases. The CDR3 has 13 amino acids. Germline V CDR1 and CDR2: SGHDT, YYEEEE. V shed 5 bases and J 5 bases; nucleotides not matched to a gene: 6.

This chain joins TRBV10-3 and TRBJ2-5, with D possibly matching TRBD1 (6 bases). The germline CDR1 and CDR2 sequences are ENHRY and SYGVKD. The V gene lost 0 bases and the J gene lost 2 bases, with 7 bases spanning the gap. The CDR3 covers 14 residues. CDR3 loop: CAISESGQQETQYF. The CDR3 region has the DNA TGTGCCATCAGTGAGTCGGGACAACAAGAGACCCAGTACTTC.

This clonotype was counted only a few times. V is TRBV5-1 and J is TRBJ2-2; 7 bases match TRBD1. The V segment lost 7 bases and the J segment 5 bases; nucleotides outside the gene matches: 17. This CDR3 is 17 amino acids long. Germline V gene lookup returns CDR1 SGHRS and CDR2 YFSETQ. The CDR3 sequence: CASDPRLRQGRTGELFF. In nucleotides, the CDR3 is TGCGCCAGCGACCCTCGCCTTAGACAGGGACGGACCGGGGAGCTGTTTTTT.

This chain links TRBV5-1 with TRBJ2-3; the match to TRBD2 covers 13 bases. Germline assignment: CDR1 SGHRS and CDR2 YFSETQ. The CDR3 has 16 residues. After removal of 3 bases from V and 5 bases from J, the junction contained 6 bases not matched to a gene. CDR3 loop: CASSWTSGRTEDTQYF. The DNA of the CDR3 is TGCGCCAGCAGCTGGACTAGCGGGAGAACGGAAGATACGCAGTATTTT.

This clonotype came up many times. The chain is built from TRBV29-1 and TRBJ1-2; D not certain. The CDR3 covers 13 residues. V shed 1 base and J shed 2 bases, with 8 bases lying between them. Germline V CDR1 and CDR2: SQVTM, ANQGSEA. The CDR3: CSVEGGVNYGYTF. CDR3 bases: TGCAGCGTTGAAGGGGGAGTCAACTATGGCTACACCTTC.

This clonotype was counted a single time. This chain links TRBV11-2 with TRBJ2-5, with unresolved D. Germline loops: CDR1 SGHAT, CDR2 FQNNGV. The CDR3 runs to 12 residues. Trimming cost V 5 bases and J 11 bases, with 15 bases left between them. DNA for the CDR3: TGTGCCAGCAGCCCATGGTGGCATGAGCAGTACTTC. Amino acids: CASSPWWHEQYF.

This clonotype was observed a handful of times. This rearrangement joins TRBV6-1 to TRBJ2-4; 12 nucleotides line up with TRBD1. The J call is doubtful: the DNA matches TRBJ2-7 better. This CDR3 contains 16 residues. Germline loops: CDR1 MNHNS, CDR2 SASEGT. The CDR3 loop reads CASRLSPGQGAYEQYF. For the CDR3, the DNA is TGTGCCAGCCGCCTCTCGCCGGGACAGGGGGCTTACGAGCAGTACTTC.

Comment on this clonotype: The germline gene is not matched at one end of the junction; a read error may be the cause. For the CDR3, the DNA is TGTGCCGGCAGCGTAGATGGCTCTGGGGCCAACGTCCTGACTTTC. Translation gives CAGSVDGSGANVLTF. The chain combines TRBV9 with TRBJ2-6; no firm D call. Germline assignment: CDR1 SGDLS and CDR2 YYNGEE. This CDR3 comprises 15 residues.

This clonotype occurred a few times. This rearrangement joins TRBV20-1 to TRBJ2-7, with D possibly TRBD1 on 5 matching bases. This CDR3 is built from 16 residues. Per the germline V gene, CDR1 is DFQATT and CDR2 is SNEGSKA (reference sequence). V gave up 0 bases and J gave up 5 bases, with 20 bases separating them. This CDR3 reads CSARDPLLDRYNEQYF. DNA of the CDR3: TGCAGTGCTAGAGATCCCCTCCTAGACAGATACAACGAGCAGTACTTC.

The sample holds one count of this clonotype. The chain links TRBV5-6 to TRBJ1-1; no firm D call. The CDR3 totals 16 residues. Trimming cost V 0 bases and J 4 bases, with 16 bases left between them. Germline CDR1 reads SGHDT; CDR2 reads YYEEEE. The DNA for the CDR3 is TGTGCCAGCAGCTTGGAAGCCACGTGGGCGGTCACTGAAGCTTTCTTT. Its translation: CASSLEATWAVTEAFF.

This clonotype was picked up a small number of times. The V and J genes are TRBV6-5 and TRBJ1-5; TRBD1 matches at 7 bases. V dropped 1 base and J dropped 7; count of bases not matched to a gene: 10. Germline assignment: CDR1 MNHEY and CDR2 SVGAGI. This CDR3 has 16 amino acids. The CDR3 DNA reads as TGTGCCAGCAGTTACTTCGAGACAGGGTGTTACCAGCCCCAGCATTTT. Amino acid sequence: CASSYFETGCYQPQHF.

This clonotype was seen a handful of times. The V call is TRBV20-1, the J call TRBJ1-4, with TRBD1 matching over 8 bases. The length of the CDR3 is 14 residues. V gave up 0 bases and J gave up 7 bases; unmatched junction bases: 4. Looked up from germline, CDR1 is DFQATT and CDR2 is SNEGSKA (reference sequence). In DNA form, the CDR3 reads TGCAGTGCTAGAGATTACAGGGGGGGTGAAAAACTGTTTTTT. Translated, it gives CSARDYRGGEKLFF.

The CDR3 spells CSARSAEGRLLSSSYEQYF. Here the CDR3 DNA reads TGCAGTGCTAGGAGTGCCGAGGGCCGACTCCTTTCGAGCTCCTACGAGCAGTACTTC. J is TRBJ2-7 and V is TRBV20-1, with a possible D match to TRBD2 (5 bases). Germline CDR1 reads DFQATT; CDR2 reads SNEGSKA (reference sequence). The CDR3 is made up of 19 amino acids. V dropped 3 bases and J dropped 0 bases, with 27 bases sitting between them.